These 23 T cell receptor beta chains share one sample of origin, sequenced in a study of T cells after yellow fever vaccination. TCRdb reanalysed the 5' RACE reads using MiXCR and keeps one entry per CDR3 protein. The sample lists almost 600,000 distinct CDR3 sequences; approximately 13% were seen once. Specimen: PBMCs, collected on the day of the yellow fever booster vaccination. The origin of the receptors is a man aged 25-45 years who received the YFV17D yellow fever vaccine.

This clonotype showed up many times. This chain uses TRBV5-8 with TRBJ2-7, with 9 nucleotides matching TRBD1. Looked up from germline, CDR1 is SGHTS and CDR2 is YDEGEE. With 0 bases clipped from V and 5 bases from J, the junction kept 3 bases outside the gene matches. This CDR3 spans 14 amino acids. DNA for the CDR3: TGTGCCAGCAGCTTGGGGACAGGGGACCACGAGCAGTACTTC. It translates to CASSLGTGDHEQYF.

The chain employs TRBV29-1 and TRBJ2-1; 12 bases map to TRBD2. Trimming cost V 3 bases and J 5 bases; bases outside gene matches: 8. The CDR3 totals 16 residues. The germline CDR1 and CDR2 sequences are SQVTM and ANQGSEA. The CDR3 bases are TGCAGCGTTGATCGTCGGACTAGCGGGATAAACAATGAGCAGTTCTTC. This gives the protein CSVDRRTSGINNEQFF.

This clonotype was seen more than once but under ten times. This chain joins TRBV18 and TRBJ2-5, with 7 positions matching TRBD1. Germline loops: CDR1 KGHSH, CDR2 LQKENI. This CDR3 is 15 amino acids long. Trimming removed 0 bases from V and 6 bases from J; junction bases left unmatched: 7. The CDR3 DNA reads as TGTGCCAGCTCACCACCTGCCGGGACAGCTCAGACCCAGTACTTC. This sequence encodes CASSPPAGTAQTQYF.

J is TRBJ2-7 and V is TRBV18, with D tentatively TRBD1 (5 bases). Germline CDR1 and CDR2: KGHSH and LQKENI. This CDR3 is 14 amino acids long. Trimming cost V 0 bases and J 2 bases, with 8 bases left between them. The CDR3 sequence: CASSPPTRAYEQYF. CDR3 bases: TGTGCCAGCTCACCACCTACCAGGGCCTACGAGCAGTACTTC.

CDR3 in amino acids: CASSPRTQNTGELFF. The CDR3 nucleotides read TGTGCCAGCTCACCAAGGACCCAGAACACCGGGGAGCTGTTTTTT. The rearrangement joins TRBV18 to TRBJ2-2, with D uncertain. The CDR3 spans 15 residues. Trimming removed 2 bases at V and 1 base at J, with 8 bases between. The V gene's germline CDR1 is KGHSH and CDR2 LQKENI.

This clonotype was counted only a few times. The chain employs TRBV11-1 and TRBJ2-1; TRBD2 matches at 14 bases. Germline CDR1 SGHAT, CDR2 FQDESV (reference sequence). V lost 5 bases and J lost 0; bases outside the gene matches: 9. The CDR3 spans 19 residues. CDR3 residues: CASSTGGLAGAPSYNEQFF. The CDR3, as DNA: TGTGCCAGCAGCACTGGGGGACTAGCGGGAGCCCCCTCCTACAATGAGCAGTTCTTC.

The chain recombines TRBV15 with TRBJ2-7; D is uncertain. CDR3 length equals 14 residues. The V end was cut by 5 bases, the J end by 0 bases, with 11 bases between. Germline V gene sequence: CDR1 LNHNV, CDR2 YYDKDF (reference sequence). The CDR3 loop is CATSLRLSSYEQYF. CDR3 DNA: TGTGCCACCAGCCTTCGTTTAAGCTCCTACGAGCAGTACTTC.

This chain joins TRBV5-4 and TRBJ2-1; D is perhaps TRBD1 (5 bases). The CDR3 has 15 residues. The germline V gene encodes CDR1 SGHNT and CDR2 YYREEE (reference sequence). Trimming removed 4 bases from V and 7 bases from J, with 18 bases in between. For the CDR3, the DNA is TGTGCCAGCAGCGAACCTTGGGGCTCCGGGAATGAGCAGTTCTTC. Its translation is CASSEPWGSGNEQFF.

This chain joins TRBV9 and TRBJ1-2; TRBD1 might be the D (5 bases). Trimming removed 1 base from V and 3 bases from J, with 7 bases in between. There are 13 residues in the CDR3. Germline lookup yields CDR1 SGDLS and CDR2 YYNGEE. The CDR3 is CASSVTGDYGYTF. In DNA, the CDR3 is TGTGCCAGCAGCGTAACAGGAGACTATGGCTACACCTTC.

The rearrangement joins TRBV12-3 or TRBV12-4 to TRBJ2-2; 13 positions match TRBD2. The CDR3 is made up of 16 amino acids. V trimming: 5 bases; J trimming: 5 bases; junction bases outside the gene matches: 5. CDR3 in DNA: TGTGCCAGCAGTCTGATACTAGCGGGGGGGACCGGGGAGCTGTTTTTT. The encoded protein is CASSLILAGGTGELFF.

The CDR3 is CASSPIRTGETQYF. In nucleotides, the CDR3 is TGTGCCAGCAGCCCGATAAGGACTGGGGAGACCCAGTACTTC. The chain employs TRBV11-2 and TRBJ2-5; weak D call: TRBD2 (5 bases). The CDR3 totals 14 residues. Trimming left V 5 bases short and J 5 bases short, with 15 bases between. Germline CDR1 reads SGHAT; CDR2 reads FQNNGV.

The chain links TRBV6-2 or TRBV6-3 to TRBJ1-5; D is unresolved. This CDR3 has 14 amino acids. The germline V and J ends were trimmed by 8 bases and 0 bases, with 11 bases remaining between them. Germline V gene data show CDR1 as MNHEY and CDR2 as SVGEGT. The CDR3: CASGVTYSNQPQHF. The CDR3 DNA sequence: TGTGCCAGCGGGGTGACTTATAGCAATCAGCCCCAGCATTTT.

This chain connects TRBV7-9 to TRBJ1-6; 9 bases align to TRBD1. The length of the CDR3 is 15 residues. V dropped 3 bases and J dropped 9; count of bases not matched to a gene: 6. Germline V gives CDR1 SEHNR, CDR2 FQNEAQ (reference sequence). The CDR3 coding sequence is TGTGCCAGCAGCTTGGCCGGGACAGGGCTTTCACCCCTCCACTTT. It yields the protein CASSLAGTGLSPLHF. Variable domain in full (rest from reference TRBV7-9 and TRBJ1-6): DTGVSQNPRHKITKRGQNVTFRCDPISEHNRLYWYRQTLGQGPEFLTYFQNEAQLEKSRLLSDRFSAERPKGSFSTLEIQRTEQGDSAMYLCASSLAGTGLSPLHFGNGTRLTVT.

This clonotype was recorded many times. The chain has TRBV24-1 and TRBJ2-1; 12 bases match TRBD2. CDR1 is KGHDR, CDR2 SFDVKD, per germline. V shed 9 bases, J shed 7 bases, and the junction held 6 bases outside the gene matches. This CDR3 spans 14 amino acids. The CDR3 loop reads CATSTSGRINEQFF. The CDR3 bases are TGTGCCACCTCTACTAGCGGGAGGATTAATGAGCAGTTCTTC.

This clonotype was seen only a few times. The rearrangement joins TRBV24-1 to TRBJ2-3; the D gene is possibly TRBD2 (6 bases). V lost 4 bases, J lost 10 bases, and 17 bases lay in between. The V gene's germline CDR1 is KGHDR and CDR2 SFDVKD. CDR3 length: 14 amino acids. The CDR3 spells CATSEPPDYRSQYF. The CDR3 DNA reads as TGTGCCACCAGTGAGCCCCCGGACTACCGATCGCAGTATTTT.

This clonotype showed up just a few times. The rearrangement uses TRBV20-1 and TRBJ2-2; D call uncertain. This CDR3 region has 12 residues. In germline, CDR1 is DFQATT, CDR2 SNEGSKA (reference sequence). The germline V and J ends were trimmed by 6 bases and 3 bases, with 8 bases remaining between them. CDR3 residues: CSAGEYTGELFF. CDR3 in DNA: TGCAGTGCCGGCGAATACACCGGGGAGCTGTTTTTT.

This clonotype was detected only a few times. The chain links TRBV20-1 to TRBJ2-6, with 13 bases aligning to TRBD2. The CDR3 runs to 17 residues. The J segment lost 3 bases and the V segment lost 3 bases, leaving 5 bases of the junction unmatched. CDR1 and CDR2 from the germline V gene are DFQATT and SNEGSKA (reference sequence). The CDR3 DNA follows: TGCAGTGCTAGTACTGGACTAGCGGGAGTTGGGGCCAACGTCCTGACTTTC. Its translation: CSASTGLAGVGANVLTF.

The CDR3 sequence is CASSSRALMGPQHF. The CDR3 bases are TGTGCCAGCAGCTCCCGCGCCCTAATGGGGCCCCAGCATTTT. V usage is TRBV7-9 and J usage is TRBJ1-5; D not resolved. The germline CDR1 and CDR2 sequences are SEHNR and FQNEAQ (reference sequence). This CDR3 spans 14 amino acids. V was clipped by 4 bases and J by 9 bases, with 16 bases between them. The full variable domain, completed using reference TRBV7-9 and TRBJ1-5, is DTGVSQNPRHKITKRGQNVTFRCDPISEHNRLYWYRQTLGQGPEFLTYFQNEAQLEKSRLLSDRFSAERPKGSFSTLEIQRTEQGDSAMYLCASSSRALMGPQHFGDGTRLSIL.

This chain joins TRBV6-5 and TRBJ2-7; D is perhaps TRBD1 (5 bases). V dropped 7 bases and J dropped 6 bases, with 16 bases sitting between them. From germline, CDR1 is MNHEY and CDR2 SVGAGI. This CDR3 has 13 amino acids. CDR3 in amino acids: CASNQPPGIEQYF. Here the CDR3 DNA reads TGTGCCAGCAACCAACCCCCAGGGATCGAGCAGTACTTC.

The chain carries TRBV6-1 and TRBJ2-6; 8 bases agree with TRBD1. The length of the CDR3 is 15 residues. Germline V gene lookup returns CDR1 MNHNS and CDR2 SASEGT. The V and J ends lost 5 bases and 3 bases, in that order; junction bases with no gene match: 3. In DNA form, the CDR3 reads TGTGCCAGCAGTCGACAGGGGCTTGGGGCCAACGTCCTGACTTTC. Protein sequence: CASSRQGLGANVLTF.

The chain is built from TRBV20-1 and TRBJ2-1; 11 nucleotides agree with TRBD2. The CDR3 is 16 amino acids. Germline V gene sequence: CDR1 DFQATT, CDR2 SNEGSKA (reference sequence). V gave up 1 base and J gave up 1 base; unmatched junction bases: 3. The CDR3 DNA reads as TGCAGTGCTAGAGGACTAGCGGGACCGTCCTACAATGAGCAGTTCTTC. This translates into CSARGLAGPSYNEQFF.

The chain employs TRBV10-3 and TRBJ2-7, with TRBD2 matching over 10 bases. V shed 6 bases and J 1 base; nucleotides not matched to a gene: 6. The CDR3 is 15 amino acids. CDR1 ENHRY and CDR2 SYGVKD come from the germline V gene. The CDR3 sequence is CAISAGTSESYEQYF. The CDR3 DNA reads TGTGCCATCAGCGCCGGGACTAGCGAATCCTACGAGCAGTACTTC.

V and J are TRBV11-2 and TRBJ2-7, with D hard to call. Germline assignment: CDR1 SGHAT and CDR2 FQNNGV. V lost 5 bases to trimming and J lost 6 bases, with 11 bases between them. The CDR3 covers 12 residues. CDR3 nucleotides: TGTGCCAGCAGCCCGGGTATAAGCGAGCAGTACTTC. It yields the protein CASSPGISEQYF. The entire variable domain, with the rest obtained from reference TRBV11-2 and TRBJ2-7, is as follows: EAGVAQSPRYKIIEKRQSVAFWCNPISGHATLYWYQQILGQGPKLLIQFQNNGVVDDSQLPKDRFSAERLKGVDSTLKIQPAKLEDSAVYLCASSPGISEQYFGPGTRLTVT.